Listed below are T cell receptor beta chains from one sample, sequenced in a study of T cells after yellow fever vaccination. TCRdb independently ran MiXCR on the 5' RACE reads; one entry per CDR3 protein. The table records 50,000 to 60,000 distinct CDR3 sequences, less than 8% of them present only once. This material consisted of CD8+ T cells not binding an NS4B(214-222) dextramer, sorted from PBMCs, taken about 49 days after the first yellow fever vaccination. These receptors were taken from a man aged 18 to 29 who received the YFV17D yellow fever vaccine. Each CDR3 is given with its conserved first and last residue. A D gene is named only where the DNA matches it firmly. The listing skips clone size in some rows; elsewhere it reads once, few, many or a size class.

CDR3 DNA	CDR3 protein	D gene	J gene	clone size	V gene
TGTGCCAGCAGCATCCGGGACACCTACGAGCAGTACTTC	CASSIRDTYEQYF	-	TRBJ2-7	-	TRBV9
TGCAGCGTTGAGCGGGCCGGGGAGCTGTTTTTT	CSVERAGELFF	-	TRBJ2-2	few	TRBV29-1
TGTGCCATCAGTACCTCCCCCGGCCAGGGGAATAGGGATACGCAGTATTTT	CAISTSPGQGNRDTQYF	-	TRBJ2-3	many	TRBV10-3
TGTGCCACCAGCAGAGACGACGGGGTCTACGAGCAGTACTTC	CATSRDDGVYEQYF	-	TRBJ2-7	many	TRBV15
TGTGCCAGCAGACCCGATCGACGACAGGGTGTATATGGCTACACCTTC	CASRPDRRQGVYGYTF	TRBD1	TRBJ1-2	few	TRBV6-2/TRBV6-3
TGTGCCAGCAGGACCGGGGGAGTGGATACGCAGTATTTT	CASRTGGVDTQYF	-	TRBJ2-3	few	TRBV6-1
TGCGCCAGCAGCCAGGGGGTGGGTAACGAGCAGTACTTC	CASSQGVGNEQYF	-	TRBJ2-7	many	TRBV4-1
TGTGCCAGCAGCTTCGCTGGGGCCAACGTCCTGACTTTC	CASSFAGANVLTF	-	TRBJ2-6	-	TRBV7-8
TGTGCCAGTAGTATAAGGGGGGGGACCTACAATGAGCAGTTCTTC	CASSIRGGTYNEQFF	-	TRBJ2-1	few	TRBV19
TGTGCCAGCAGTGAAATGGGCCAAAGGGGGAAAGAGACCCAGTACTTC	CASSEMGQRGKETQYF	-	TRBJ2-5	many	TRBV25-1
TGCGCCAGCAGCTTGTTCGGGGCTAGCGGGGGCCAAGACAATGAGCAGTTCTTC	CASSLFGASGGQDNEQFF	TRBD2	TRBJ2-1	-	TRBV5-1
TGTGCCACCCCTAGCGGGGACTTCTACAATGAGCAGTTCTTC	CATPSGDFYNEQFF	TRBD2	TRBJ2-1	few	TRBV5-8
TGTGCCAGCAGCTTATATTCCCTGGGCGACGAGCAGTACTTC	CASSLYSLGDEQYF	-	TRBJ2-7	few	TRBV7-9
TGTGCCAGCAGCCCTCCACTAGCGGGGGGGCCTGAGCAGTACTTC	CASSPPLAGGPEQYF	TRBD2	TRBJ2-7	-	TRBV7-9